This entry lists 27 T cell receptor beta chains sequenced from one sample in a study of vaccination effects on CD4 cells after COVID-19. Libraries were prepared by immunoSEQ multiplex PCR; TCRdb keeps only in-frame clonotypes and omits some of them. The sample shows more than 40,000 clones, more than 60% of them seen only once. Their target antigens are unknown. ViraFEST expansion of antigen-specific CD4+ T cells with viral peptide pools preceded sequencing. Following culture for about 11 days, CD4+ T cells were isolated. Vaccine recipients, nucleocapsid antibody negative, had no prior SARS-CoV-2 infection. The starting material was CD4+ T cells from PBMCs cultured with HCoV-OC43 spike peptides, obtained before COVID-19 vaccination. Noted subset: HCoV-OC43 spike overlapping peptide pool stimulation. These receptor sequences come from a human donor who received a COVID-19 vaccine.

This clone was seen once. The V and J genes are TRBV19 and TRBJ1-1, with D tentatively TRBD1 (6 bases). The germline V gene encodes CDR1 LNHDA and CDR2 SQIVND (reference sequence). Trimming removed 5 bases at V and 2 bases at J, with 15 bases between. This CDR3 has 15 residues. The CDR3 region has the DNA TGTGCCAGTAGTGGACAGACCCTCTTAAACACTGAAGCTTTCTTT. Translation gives CASSGQTLLNTEAFF. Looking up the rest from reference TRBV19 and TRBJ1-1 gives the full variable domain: DGGITQSPKYLFRKEGQNVTLSCEQNLNHDAMYWYRQDPGQGLRLIYYSQIVNDFQKGDIAEGYSVSREKKESFPLTVTSAQKNPTAFYLCASSGQTLLNTEAFFGQGTRLTVV.

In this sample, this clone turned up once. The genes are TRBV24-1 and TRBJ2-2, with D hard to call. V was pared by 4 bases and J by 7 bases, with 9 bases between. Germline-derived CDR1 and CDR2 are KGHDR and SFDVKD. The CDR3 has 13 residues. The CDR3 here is CATSDSRGGELFF. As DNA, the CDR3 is TGTGCCACCAGTGACTCACGCGGCGGGGAGCTGTTTTTT.

This chain's CDR3 is CASSVGPRQGYYEQYF. The CDR3 DNA reads as TGTGCCAGCAGTGTCGGTCCCCGACAGGGTTATTACGAGCAGTACTTC. V usage is TRBV25-1 and J usage is TRBJ2-7; 7 bases fit TRBD1. Germline V lookup: CDR1 MGHDK, CDR2 SYGVNS. The J segment lost 4 bases and the V segment lost 4 bases, leaving 13 bases of the junction unmatched. CDR3 length equals 16 residues.

The CDR3 DNA reads TGCGCCAGCAGAACTAGTTTGAGAACAGATACGCAGTATTTT. This sequence encodes CASRTSLRTDTQYF. V is TRBV4-1 and J is TRBJ2-3; possibly TRBD2 for D (5 bases). The CDR3 totals 14 residues. In germline, CDR1 is MGHRA, CDR2 YSYEKL. Trimming removed 6 bases at V and 3 bases at J, with 13 bases between.

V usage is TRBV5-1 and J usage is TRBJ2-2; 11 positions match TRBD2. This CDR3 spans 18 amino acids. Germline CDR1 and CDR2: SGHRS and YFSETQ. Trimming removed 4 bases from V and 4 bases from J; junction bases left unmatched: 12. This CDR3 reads CASSPPLAGVRGTGELFF. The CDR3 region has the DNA TGCGCCAGCAGCCCCCCACTAGCGGGAGTCAGGGGCACCGGGGAGCTGTTTTTT.

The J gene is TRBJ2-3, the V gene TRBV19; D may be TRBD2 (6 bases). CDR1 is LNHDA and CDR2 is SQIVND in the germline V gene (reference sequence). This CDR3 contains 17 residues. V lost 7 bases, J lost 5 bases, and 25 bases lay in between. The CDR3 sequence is CASTSTGRDLVGDTQYF. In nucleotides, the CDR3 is TGTGCCAGTACCTCGACTGGGCGGGATTTGGTGGGAGATACGCAGTATTTT. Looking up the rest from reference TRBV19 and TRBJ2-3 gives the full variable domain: DGGITQSPKYLFRKEGQNVTLSCEQNLNHDAMYWYRQDPGQGLRLIYYSQIVNDFQKGDIAEGYSVSREKKESFPLTVTSAQKNPTAFYLCASTSTGRDLVGDTQYFGPGTRLTVL.

The CDR3 nucleotides read TGTGCCAGCAGCCCGAAACCTACCCCCTATAATTCACCCCTCCACTTT. Protein: CASSPKPTPYNSPLHF. The chain links TRBV5-4 to TRBJ1-6, with D unclear. V was shortened by 4 bases and J by 2 bases, with 13 bases between the two germline ends. Germline CDR1 and CDR2: SGHNT and YYREEE (reference sequence). CDR3 length equals 16 residues.

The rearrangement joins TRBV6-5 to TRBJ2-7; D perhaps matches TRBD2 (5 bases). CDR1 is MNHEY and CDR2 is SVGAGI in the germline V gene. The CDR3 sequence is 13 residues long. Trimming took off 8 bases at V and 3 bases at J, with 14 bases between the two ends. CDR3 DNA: TGTGCCAGCGGGCGAGGGCCGTTCTACGAGCAGTACTTC. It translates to CASGRGPFYEQYF.

Here the CDR3 reads CASGLVVGGSNDGYTF. As DNA, the CDR3 is TGTGCTAGTGGTTTGGTGGTGGGCGGCAGCAACGATGGCTACACCTTC. This sequence joins TRBV12-5 and TRBJ1-2, with D unresolved. V lost 0 bases and J 6 bases, leaving 17 bases between the germline ends. The CDR3 is made up of 16 amino acids. In germline, CDR1 is LGHNT, CDR2 FRNRAP.

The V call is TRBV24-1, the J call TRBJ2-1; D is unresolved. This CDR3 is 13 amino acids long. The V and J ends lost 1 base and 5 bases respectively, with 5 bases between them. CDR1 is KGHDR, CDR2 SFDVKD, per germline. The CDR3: CATSDLRDNEQFF. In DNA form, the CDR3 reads TGTGCCACCAGTGATTTACGGGACAATGAGCAGTTCTTC.

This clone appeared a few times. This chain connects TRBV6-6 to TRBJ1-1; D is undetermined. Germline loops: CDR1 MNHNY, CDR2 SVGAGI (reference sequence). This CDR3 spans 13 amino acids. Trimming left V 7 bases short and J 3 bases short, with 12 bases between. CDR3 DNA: TGTGCCAGCACGGCAGGACGGGACACTGAAGCTTTCTTT. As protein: CASTAGRDTEAFF.

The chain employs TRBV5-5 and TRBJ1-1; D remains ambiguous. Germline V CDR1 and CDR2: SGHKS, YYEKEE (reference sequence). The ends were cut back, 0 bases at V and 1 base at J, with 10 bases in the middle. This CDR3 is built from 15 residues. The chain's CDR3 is CASSLGGSANTEAFF. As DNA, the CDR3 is TGTGCCAGCAGCTTGGGGGGTTCTGCGAACACTGAAGCTTTCTTT.

The CDR3 protein is CASSPGTVGYTF. In DNA, the CDR3 is TGTGCCAGCAGCCCCGGGACAGTTGGCTACACCTTC. The chain links TRBV7-9 to TRBJ1-2; 7 positions match TRBD1. This CDR3 is 12 amino acids long. V gave up 5 bases and J gave up 7 bases; unmatched junction bases: 4. Germline V CDR1 and CDR2: SEHNR, FQNEAQ (reference sequence).

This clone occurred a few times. CDR3 residues: CASRRANTDTQYF. Written as DNA, the CDR3 is TGTGCCAGTCGCAGAGCTAACACAGATACGCAGTATTTT. The rearrangement uses TRBV19 and TRBJ2-3, with D unclear. The CDR3 spans 13 residues. The germline gives CDR1 LNHDA, CDR2 SQIVND (reference sequence). Trimming cost V 8 bases and J 2 bases, with 11 bases left between them.

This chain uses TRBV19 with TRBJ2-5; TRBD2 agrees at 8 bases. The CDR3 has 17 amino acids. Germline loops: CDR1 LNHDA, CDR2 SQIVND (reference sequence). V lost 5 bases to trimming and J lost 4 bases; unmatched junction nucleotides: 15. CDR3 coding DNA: TGTGCCAGTAGTCCCTTAGCGGGGCTAGGGCAAACAGAGACCCAGTACTTC. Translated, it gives CASSPLAGLGQTETQYF.

The CDR3 DNA is TGTGCCAGCAGCTCTATTCTAGCGTACGAGCAGTACTTC. Its translation: CASSSILAYEQYF. V and J are TRBV11-2 and TRBJ2-7; D is possibly TRBD2 (6 bases). The CDR3 extends over 13 amino acids. The V end was cut by 4 bases, the J end by 4 bases, with 11 bases between. Germline-derived CDR1 and CDR2 are SGHAT and FQNNGV.

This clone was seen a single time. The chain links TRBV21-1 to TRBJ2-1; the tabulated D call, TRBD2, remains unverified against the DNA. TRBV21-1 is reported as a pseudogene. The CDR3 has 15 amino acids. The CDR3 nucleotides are TGTGCCAGCAGCAATCGCACTGCCTCCTACAATGAGCAGTTCTTC. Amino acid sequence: CASSNRTASYNEQFF.

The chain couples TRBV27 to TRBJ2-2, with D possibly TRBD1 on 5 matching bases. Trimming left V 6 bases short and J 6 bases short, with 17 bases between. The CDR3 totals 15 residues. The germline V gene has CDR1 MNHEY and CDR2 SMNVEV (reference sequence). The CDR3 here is CASSRIGEIAGELFF. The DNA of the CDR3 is TGTGCCAGCAGCCGAATAGGGGAAATCGCCGGGGAGCTGTTTTTT.

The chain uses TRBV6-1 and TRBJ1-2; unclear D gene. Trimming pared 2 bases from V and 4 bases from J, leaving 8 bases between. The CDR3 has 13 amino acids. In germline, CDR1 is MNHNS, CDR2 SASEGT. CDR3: CASSESGGYGYTF. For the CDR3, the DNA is TGTGCCAGCAGTGAATCAGGCGGCTATGGCTACACCTTC.

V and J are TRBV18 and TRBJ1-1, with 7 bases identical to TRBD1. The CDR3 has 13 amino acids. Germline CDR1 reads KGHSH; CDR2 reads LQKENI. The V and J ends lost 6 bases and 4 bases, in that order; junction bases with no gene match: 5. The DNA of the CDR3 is TGTGCCAGCTCTGTCCAGGGGGGCACTGAAGCTTTCTTT. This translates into CASSVQGGTEAFF.

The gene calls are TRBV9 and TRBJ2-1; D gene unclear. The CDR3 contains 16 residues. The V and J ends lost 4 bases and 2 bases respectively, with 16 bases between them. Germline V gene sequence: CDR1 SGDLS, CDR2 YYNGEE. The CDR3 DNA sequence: TGTGCCAGCAGCCCCCTGCGGCACGCAGCCTACAATGAGCAGTTCTTC. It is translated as CASSPLRHAAYNEQFF.

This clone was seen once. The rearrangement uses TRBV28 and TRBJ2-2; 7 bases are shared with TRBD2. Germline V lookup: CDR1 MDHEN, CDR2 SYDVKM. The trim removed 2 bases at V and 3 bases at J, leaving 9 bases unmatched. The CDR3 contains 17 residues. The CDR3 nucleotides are TGTGCCAGCAGTTTAGGTCCACAGCGGGGCTACACCGGGGAGCTGTTTTTT. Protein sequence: CASSLGPQRGYTGELFF. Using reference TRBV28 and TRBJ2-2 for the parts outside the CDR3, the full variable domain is DVKVTQSSRYLVKRTGEKVFLECVQDMDHENMFWYRQDPGLGLRLIYFSYDVKMKEKGDIPEGYSVSREKKERFSLILESASTNQTSMYLCASSLGPQRGYTGELFFGEGSRLTVL.

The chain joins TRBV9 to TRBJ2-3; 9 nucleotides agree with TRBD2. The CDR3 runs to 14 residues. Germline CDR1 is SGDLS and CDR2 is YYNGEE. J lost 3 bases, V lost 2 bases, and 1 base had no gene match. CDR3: CASSVSGRTDTQYF. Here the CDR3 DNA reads TGTGCCAGCAGCGTTAGCGGGAGAACAGATACGCAGTATTTT.

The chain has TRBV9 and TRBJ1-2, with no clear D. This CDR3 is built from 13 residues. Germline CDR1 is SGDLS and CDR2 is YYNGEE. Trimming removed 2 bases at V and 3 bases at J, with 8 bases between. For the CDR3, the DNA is TGTGCCAGCAGCGTCTCGGAAGACTATGGCTACACCTTC. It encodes CASSVSEDYGYTF.

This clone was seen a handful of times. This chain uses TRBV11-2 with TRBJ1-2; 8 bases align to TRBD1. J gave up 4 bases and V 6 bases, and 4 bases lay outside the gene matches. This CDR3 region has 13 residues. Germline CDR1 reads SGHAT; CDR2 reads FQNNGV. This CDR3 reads CASRSTGAYGYTF. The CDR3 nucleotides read TGTGCCAGCAGGTCGACAGGGGCCTATGGCTACACCTTC.

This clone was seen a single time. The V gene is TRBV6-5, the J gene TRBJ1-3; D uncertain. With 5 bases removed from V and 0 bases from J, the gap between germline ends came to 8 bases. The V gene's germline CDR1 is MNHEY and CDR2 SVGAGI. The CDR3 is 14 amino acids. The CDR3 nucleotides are TGTGCCAGCAGTCTGGGCCCCTCTGGAAACACCATATATTTT. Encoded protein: CASSLGPSGNTIYF.

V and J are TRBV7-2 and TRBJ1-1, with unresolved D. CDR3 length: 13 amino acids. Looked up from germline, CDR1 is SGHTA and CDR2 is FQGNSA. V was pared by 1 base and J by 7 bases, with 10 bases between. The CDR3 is CASSLDSRYEAFF. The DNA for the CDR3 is TGTGCCAGCAGCTTAGACTCCAGGTATGAAGCTTTCTTT.